This TCR beta chain stems from a study of T-cell reconstitution after alpha-beta-depleted transplantation in children (dated by TCRdb to between 2015 and 2016). For context, the study as a whole: Using TCR repertoire profiling, the study quantitatively followed how T-cell immune reconstitution unfolded in children after TCRalphabeta/CD19-depleted allogeneic hematopoietic cell transplantation.

Turning to this clonotype: The antigen it recognizes is unknown. Base quality data are lacking; no much larger clone is found one base away.

The germline ends are 11 bases apart after V is trimmed by 0 bases and J by 5 bases. As encoded in the germline V gene, CDR1 is MGHRA while CDR2 is YSYEKL. The CDR3 covers 15 residues, taking in both the cysteine and the phenylalanine. Only the CDR3 portion is preserved as DNA: 45 bases, with reading frame beginning at the first base. The library was prepared using PCR. Sequencing used an Illumina HiSeq 2500. TCR libraries were prepared with molecular barcoding, using unique molecular identifiers to normalize TCRbeta repertoire quantification. TCRdb reprocessing: public reads trimmed at Q25 with fastp, clones called with MiXCR, in-frame beta chains kept. Each CDR3 protein appears once, grouped with its most common genes and DNA. Recorded for this sample are around 600,000 distinct CDR3 sequences; around 17% of them occurred a single time. The top ten constitute about 1.1% of the sample.

The chain is made from TRBV4-1 and TRBJ1-5, and the D gene may be TRBD1, 6 bases matching. The source was PBMCs from the stem cell graft donor, collected from the stem cell graft. The receptor was derived from a human donor who donated a stem cell graft to a child with acute myeloid leukemia. The CDR3 protein is CASSQERNRDQPQHF. The sequenced DNA: TGCGCCAGCAGCCAAGAACGGAACAGGGATCAGCCCCAGCATTTT.